The present TCR beta chain was sequenced within a study of beta chain features in type 1 diabetes. Study summary: Age and gender were similar between patients and healthy donors, as were cell yields.

Sorted CD4+ subsets: naive, central memory, regulatory, stem cell-like memory (CD45RO/CCR7/CD25/CD127/CD95/CD27 panel). Study findings and constraints: In the patient group, naive, central memory and Treg TCRB repertoires seemed more alike than in the healthy donor group. Whether TCRB rearrangement is influenced by HLA type went unresolved here. Shortening of TCRB CDR3s, moderate but significant, appeared in all four CD4+ subsets of Type 1 diabetes patients.

V lost 4 bases and J lost 0, with 7 bases in between. The CDR3 spans 13 residues. The V gene's germline CDR1 is LNHDA and CDR2 SQIVND (reference sequence). The sequenced template was cDNA made from the entire isolated RNA. Some clones are missing from TCRdb's copy, which holds only in-frame ones; the method was immunoSEQ multiplex PCR. Among some 660,000 clones listed, 11% to 15% were seen once. Notes on this clone: What it recognizes is unknown.

The sample comprised naive CD4+ T cells from blood. The TCR sequence derives from a young man with type 1 diabetes. The V and J genes are TRBV19 and TRBJ2-7; D is undetermined. CDR3 bases: TGTGCCAGTAGTACCGTGTTCTCCTACGAGCAGTACTTC. This translates into CASSTVFSYEQYF.